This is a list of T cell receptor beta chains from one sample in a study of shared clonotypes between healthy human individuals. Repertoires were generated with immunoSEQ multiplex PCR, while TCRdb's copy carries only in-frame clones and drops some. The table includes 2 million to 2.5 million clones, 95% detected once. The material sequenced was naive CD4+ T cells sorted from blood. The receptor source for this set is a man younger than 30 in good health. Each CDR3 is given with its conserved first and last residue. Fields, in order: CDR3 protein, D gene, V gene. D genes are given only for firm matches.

CASTPGSFYGYTF NA TRBV6-5
CASGNSGLGEQYF NA TRBV12-5
CASSDPGTHNLKLFF NA TRBV25-1
CASRLTSRGNQPQHF NA TRBV28
CASTDRGRHYGYTF TRBD1 TRBV6-5
CASSIDHGTRNSYEQYF NA TRBV19
CASSRPENSMNTEAFF NA TRBV19
CASSGPGRADTEAFF NA TRBV6-5
CAWSVGLNTEAFF NA TRBV30
CARSDRGLETQYF TRBD1 TRBV30
CASSKALAFNEKLFF NA TRBV21-1
CASSSTSGSTHEQYF TRBD2 TRBV28
CASSPQGLETQYF TRBD1 TRBV19
CASSPRQGASETQYF TRBD1 TRBV18
CAWSVLAGGETQYF TRBD2 TRBV30
CASSLAGEPAYEQYF NA TRBV5-5
CASSRGTGGMYTEAFF TRBD1 TRBV4-1
CASSRDRKAFF TRBD1 TRBV7-9
CASGSSSYEQYF NA TRBV7-2
CASSDFQTKGFATGELFF NA TRBV25-1
CASSDWTSGRYNEQFF TRBD2 TRBV6-1
CASSQDLSQPQHF NA TRBV14
CATSRDQGAGRQEKLFF NA TRBV15
CASTSGAGDPYEQYF TRBD2 TRBV5-1
CASSAWQGANTEAFF TRBD1 TRBV9
CASSSSLRGPQHF NA TRBV7-8
CASGPRRGGSQNQPQHF NA TRBV2
CASSEDSLTHDYGYTF NA TRBV6-1
CASPDRLGHGYTF NA TRBV6-1
CASSPPLGTGGIQYF TRBD2 TRBV7-2
CASSIALGGSEAFF NA TRBV19
CASSLRGAAFSEQFF NA TRBV7-2
CAISDGRTLATEAFF NA TRBV10-3
CASSADQMNTEAFF NA TRBV6-1
CASSLGQTYNEQFF NA TRBV11-3
CARGTKNIQYF NA TRBV30
CASSLGDKNAAKLFF NA TRBV7-9
CASSQEAGGNYEQYF TRBD2 TRBV2
CAIGAGLTGELFF NA TRBV6-5
CASSIGGTGTADTQYF TRBD1 TRBV19
CASSLAGQGADEQYF TRBD1 TRBV7-9
CASSRQGKDGANVLTF NA TRBV9
CASNTVINAGELFF NA TRBV19
CASSEVTSGNTIYF NA TRBV7-2
CASSPILAGGSYNEQFF TRBD2 TRBV9
CAVTPGGHQPQHF NA TRBV10-3
CAIRVAGIYEQYF NA TRBV10-3
CASSLRAEANYGYTF NA TRBV11-2
CASSFSGSSYNEQFF TRBD2 TRBV11-3
CSVVGRLALNEQFF TRBD2 TRBV29-1
CASSLGAGIEYGYTF NA TRBV7-2
CAWSGGGETQYF NA TRBV30
CASSLDLAGGGEQYF TRBD1 TRBV11-2
CASSLNRDNEQFF NA TRBV7-3
CASSLGTSGAQETQYF TRBD2 TRBV5-4